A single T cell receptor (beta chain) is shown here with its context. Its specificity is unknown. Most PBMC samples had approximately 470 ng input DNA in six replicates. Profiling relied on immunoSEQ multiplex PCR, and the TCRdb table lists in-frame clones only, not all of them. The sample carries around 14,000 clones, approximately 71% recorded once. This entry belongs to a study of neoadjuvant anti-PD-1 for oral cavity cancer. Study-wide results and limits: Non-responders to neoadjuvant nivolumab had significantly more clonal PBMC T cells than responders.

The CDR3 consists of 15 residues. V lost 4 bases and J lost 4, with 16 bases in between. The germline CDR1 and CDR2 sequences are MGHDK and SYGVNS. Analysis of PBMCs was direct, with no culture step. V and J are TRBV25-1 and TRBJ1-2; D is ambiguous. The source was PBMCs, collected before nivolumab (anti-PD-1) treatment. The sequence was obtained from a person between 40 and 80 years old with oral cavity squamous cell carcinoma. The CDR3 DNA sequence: TGTGCCAGCAGTGCCGCAGGCCTATTTTTCTATGGCTACACCTTC. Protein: CASSAAGLFFYGYTF.